The subject of this entry is one TCR beta chain. As for time point: patch test 2, 6 weeks after DPC sensitization. The treatment here: therapeutic diphenylcyclopropenone sensitization with weekly scalp DPC. The study enrolled 18 to 70-year-old alopecia patients suitable for DPC. The record originates from a study of human T cells and chemical hapten exposure. As originally analysed: Samples held a median of 95,638 TCRs, range 23,224–690,600. TCRdb passed the RACE reads through MiXCR, listing each CDR3 protein once. These V and J calls derive from TCRdb rather than the authors' analysis. The sample lists approximately 120,000 distinct CDR3 sequences; 9.2% were seen once. The receptor was isolated from a middle-aged woman with alopecia areata. Some clones in this sample may be carry-over from other donors' samples. The source was whole blood, collected in connection with sensitization to the hapten diphenylcyclopropenone (DPC).

Here the CDR3 reads CASSLSGGSNTGELFF. DNA for the CDR3: TGTGCCAGCAGTTTGAGCGGGGGGTCGAACACCGGGGAGCTGTTTTTT. V is TRBV28 and J is TRBJ2-2, with 9 bases aligning to TRBD2. The CDR3 runs to 16 residues. Germline loops: CDR1 MDHEN, CDR2 SYDVKM. V dropped 3 bases and J dropped 0; count of bases not matched to a gene: 2. Full variable domain (outside the CDR3, taken from reference TRBV28 and TRBJ2-2): DVKVTQSSRYLVKRTGEKVFLECVQDMDHENMFWYRQDPGLGLRLIYFSYDVKMKEKGDIPEGYSVSREKKERFSLILESASTNQTSMYLCASSLSGGSNTGELFFGEGSRLTVL.